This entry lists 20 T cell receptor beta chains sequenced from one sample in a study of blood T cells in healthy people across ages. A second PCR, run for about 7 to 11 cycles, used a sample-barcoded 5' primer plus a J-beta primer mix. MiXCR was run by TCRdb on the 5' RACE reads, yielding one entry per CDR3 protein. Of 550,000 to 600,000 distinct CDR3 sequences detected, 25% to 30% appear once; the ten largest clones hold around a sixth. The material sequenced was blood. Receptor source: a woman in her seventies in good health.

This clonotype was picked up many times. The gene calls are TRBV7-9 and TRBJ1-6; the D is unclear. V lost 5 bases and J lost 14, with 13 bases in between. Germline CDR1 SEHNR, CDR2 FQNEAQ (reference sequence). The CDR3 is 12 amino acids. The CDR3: CASSATMRALHF. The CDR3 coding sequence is TGTGCCAGCAGCGCGACAATGCGGGCCCTCCACTTT.

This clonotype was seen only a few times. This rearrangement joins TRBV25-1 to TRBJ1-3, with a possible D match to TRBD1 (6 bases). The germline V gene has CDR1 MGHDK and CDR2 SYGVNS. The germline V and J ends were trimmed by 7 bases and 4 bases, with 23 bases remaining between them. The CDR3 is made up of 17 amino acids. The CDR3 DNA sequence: TGTGCCAGCAATTCGGATACAGGGAGATTACAGGGAAACACCATATATTTT. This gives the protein CASNSDTGRLQGNTIYF.

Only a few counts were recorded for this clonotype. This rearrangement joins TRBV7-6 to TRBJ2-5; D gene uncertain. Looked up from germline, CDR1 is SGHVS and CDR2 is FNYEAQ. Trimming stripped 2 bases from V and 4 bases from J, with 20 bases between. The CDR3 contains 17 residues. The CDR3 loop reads CASSLHANLLLRETQYF. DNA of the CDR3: TGTGCCAGCAGCTTACACGCGAACCTTCTACTACGAGAGACCCAGTACTTC.

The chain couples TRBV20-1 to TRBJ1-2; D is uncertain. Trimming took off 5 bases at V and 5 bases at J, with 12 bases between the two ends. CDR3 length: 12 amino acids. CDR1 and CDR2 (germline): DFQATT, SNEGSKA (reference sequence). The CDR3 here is CSAVASAYGYTF. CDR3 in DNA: TGCAGTGCTGTTGCCAGTGCGTATGGCTACACCTTC.

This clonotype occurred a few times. Written as DNA, the CDR3 is TGTGCCAGCAGTCAGCACTCAGACGGAGCGCCTGAAGCTTTCTTT. Protein: CASSQHSDGAPEAFF. The gene calls are TRBV28 and TRBJ1-1; D gene uncertain. With 5 bases removed from V and 6 bases from J, the gap between germline ends came to 19 bases. The length of the CDR3 is 15 residues. CDR1 and CDR2 from the germline V gene are MDHEN and SYDVKM.

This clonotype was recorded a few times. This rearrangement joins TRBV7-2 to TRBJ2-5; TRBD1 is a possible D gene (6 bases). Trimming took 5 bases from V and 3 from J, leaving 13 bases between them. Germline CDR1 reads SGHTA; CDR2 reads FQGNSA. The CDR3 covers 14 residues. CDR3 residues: CASSRRAGEETQYF. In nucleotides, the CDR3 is TGTGCCAGCAGCCGGAGAGCAGGGGAAGAGACCCAGTACTTC.

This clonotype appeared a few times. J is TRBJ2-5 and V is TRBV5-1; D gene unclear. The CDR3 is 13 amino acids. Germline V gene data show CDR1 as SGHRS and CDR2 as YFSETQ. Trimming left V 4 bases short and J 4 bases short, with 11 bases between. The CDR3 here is CASSRIPRETQYF. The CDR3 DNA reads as TGCGCCAGCAGCCGTATTCCTAGAGAGACCCAGTACTTC.

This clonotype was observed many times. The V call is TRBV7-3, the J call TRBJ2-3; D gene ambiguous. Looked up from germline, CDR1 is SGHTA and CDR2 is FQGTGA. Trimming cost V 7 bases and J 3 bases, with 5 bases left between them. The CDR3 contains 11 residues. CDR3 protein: CASKETDTQYF. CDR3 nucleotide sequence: TGTGCCAGCAAGGAAACAGATACGCAGTATTTT.

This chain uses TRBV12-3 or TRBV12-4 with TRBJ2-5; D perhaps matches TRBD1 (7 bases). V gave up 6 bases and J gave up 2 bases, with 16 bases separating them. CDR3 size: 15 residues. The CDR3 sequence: CASSPGGTVQETQYF. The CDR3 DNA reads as TGTGCCAGCAGCCCAGGGGGGACAGTACAAGAGACCCAGTACTTC.

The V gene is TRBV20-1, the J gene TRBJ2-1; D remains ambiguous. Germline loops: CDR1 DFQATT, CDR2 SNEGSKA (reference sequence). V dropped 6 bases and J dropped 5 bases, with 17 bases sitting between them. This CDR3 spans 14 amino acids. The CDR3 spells CSAASVTDNNEQFF. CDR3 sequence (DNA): TGCAGTGCCGCATCCGTCACAGACAACAATGAGCAGTTCTTC.

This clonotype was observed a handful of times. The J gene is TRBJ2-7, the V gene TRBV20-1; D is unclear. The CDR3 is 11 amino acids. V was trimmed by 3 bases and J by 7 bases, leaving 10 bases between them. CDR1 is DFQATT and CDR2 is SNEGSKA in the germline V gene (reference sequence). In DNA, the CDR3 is TGCAGTGCTAGTCCCGGCGGAGAGCAGTACTTC. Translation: CSASPGGEQYF.

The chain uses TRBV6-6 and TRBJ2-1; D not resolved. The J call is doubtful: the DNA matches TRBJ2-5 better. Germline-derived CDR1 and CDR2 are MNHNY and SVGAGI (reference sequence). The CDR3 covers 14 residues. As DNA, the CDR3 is TGTGCCAGCAGTTACCGAGCCTTGTCAGAGACCCAGTACTTC. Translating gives CASSYRALSETQYF.

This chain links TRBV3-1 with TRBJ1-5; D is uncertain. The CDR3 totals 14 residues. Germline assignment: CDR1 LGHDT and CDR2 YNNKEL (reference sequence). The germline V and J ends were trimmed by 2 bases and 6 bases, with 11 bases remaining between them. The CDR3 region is CASSQTAIGQPQHF. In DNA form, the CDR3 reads TGTGCCAGCAGCCAAACCGCCATAGGTCAGCCCCAGCATTTT.

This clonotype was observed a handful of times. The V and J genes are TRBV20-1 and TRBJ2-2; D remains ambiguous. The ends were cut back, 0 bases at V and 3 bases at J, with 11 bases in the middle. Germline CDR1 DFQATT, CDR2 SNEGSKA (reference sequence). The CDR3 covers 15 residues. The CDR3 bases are TGCAGTGCTAGAGATCCTAGAGGCTACACCGGGGAGCTGTTTTTT. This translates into CSARDPRGYTGELFF.

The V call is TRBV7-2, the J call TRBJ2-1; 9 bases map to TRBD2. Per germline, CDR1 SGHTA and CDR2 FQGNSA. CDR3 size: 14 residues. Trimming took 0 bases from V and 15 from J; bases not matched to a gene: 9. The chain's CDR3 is CASSLAPSGESPFF. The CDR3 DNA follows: TGTGCCAGCAGCTTAGCACCTAGCGGGGAAAGTCCGTTCTTC.

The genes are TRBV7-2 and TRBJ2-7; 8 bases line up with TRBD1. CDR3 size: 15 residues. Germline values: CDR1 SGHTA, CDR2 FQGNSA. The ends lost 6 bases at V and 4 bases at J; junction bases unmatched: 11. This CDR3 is CASSSTGGSFYEQYF. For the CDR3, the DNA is TGTGCCAGCAGTTCCACAGGGGGTTCCTTTTACGAGCAGTACTTC.

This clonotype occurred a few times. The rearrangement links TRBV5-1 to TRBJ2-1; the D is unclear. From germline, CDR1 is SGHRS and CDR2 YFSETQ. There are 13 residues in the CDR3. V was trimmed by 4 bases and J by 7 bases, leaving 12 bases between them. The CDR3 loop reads CASSPSPPNEQFF. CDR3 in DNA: TGCGCCAGCAGCCCCTCCCCCCCAAATGAGCAGTTCTTC.

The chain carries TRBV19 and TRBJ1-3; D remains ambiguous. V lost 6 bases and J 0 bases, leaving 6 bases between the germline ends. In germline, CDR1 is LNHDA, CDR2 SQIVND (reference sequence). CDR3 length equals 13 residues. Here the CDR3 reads CASRHVSGNTIYF. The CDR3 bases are TGTGCCAGTAGACACGTCTCTGGAAACACCATATATTTT.

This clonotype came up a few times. Here the CDR3 DNA reads TGCAGTGTCCGGGACAGCCTTTATACCCAGCATTTT. It yields the protein CSVRDSLYTQHF. The rearrangement uses TRBV20-1 and TRBJ1-5, with 7 bases matching TRBD1. The V gene's germline CDR1 is DFQATT and CDR2 SNEGSKA (reference sequence). This CDR3 spans 12 amino acids. Trimming at V came to 7 bases and at J to 11 bases, leaving 11 bases not matched to a gene.

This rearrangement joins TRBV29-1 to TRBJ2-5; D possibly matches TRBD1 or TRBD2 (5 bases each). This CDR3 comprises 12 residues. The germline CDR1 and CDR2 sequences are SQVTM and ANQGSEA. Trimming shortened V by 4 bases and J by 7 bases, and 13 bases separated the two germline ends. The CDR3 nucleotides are TGCAGCGTTGTGGGACCGAGTGCGACCCAGTACTTC. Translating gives CSVVGPSATQYF.